This TCR beta chain stems from a study of shared clonotypes between healthy human individuals (TCRdb year 2020). For the wider study: Three men and two women, aged 18 to 49 years, made up the cohort. Blood TCR repertoires of about 5 healthy adults were deeply sequenced to estimate repertoire size and the extent of clonotype sharing between individuals. Per donor, leukapheresis produced somewhere between about 0.8 and 9 billion PBMCs. To increase sequencing depth and limit assay-specific biases, different laboratories used diverse techniques to prepare libraries and sequence TCR repertoires. Study-wide conclusions, independent of this receptor: Sampling was limited to blood, and TCR repertoires in tissue likely differ from TCR repertoires in blood. Because the study included a small number of donors, the genetic and exposure-history diversity represented was limited. Pairwise subsampling indicated that sequencing depth was expected to affect the degree of clonotype sharing among donors.

Using the deep immunoSEQ assay, multiplex PCR amplified TCR CDR3 regions from genomic DNA. Extracted genomic DNA from each cell subset was distributed evenly across all wells of several immunoSEQ 96-well plates, and each plate was treated as a replicate. Each replicate PCR for unsorted PBMC received about 0.3 ug genomic DNA, equal to 30,000 or so T cell genomes. Unsorted PBMC genomic DNA was sequenced across ten immunoSEQ deep assay plates. The purified libraries were quantified using a Qubit 3.0 fluorometer, sized with a Bioanalyzer 2100, and then quantified again using the KAPA Library Quantification kit. Each immunoSEQ 96-well plate was sequenced on its own single-read 150-cycle Illumina NextSeq 550 flow cell. As for the authors' bioinformatics: Because only junctional sequences without quality scores were contained in the immunoSEQ output, filtering matching that applied to full-length reads could not be performed. To assign V/J genes and CDR3, sequences were annotated using PyIR, a Python wrapper for IgBLAST v1.9, with IMGT germline references. Any read was removed if the V/J assignment was weak (E-value above 1e-6), the CDR3 was missing, or the read contained stop codons, out-of-frame junctions, or ambiguous translated residues. V3J clonotypes were defined as sequences sharing an identical inferred V gene, J gene, and CDR3 amino acid sequence. The percentage overlap between two repertoires was calculated by dividing the number of shared unique clonotypes by the size of the smaller repertoire. RTK rarefaction, the Chao1 estimator, and Recon v2.1 estimates of unobserved clonotypes were used to assess repertoire richness. Imported from immuneACCESS, the table was reduced by TCRdb to in-frame sequences with V and J called. These copies leave out some clones; in studies compared against another copy, an unresolved V gene accounts for under half, and the cause of the remainder is not known. V, J and clone size derive from that table, while D and trimming were established from the DNA sequence. This sample has roughly 500,000 clones in its table, and 70% to 80% of those were observed once. The ten largest clonotypes hold 12% of the sample.

Healthy HIV-negative adults with no recently reported acute infections or vaccinations were included as donors. All donors were Caucasian adults living in Nashville, Tennessee, USA. In the unsorted samples, around 81 million PBMCs were counted, and genomic DNA was extracted using the QIAamp DNA Blood Mini kit. Blood was obtained by leukapheresis, after which PBMCs were separated by Ficoll-Histopaque density gradient centrifugation and cryopreserved in liquid nitrogen vapor phase. Turning to this clone: Its binding antigen is unknown. Within one base of it there is no much larger clone, and no base qualities were kept.

The clonotype originates from a woman aged 40 to 50 in good health. Some clones in this sample may be carry-over from other donors' samples. The specimen was PBMCs.

The DNA sequence reads TGCGCCAGCAGCTTTGGTCCCGGCACCGGGGAGCTGTTTTTT. It is translated as CASSFGPGTGELFF. Recombination connected TRBV5-1 to TRBJ2-2, with the identity of the D gene unclear. Including cysteine and phenylalanine, the CDR3 has 14 amino acids. The sequence is cut down to CDR3 DNA, 42 bases in frame from base 1. CDR1 and CDR2, per the germline V gene, are SGHRS and YFSETQ. V and J are truncated by 2 bases and 4 bases respectively, leaving an intervening sequence of 9 bases.